Presented here are 20 T cell receptor beta chains from one specimen sequenced in a study of CD8 T cells in Susac syndrome. The authors reverse transcribed about 0.5 to 1 ug RNA with random hexamers. Via MiXCR, TCRdb re-called the immunoSEQ multiplex PCR reads, giving one row per CDR3 protein. In the table there are some 200,000 distinct CDR3 sequences, about 95% of which are singletons. Sequencing was performed on CD8+ T cells from PBMCs. Receptor source: a human donor with Susac syndrome.

The chain has TRBV20-1 and TRBJ2-7, with D perhaps TRBD2 (5 bases). V was clipped by 6 bases and J by 6 bases, with 18 bases between them. Germline V gene lookup returns CDR1 DFQATT and CDR2 SNEGSKA (reference sequence). The CDR3 runs 13 residues. The CDR3 DNA follows: TGCAGTGCCAAATCACTAGTATCGTCCGAGCAGTACTTC. Residues: CSAKSLVSSEQYF.

V and J are TRBV25-1 and TRBJ1-2, with D tentatively TRBD1 (6 bases). V lost 3 bases and J lost 5, with 10 bases in between. CDR1 and CDR2 from the germline V gene are MGHDK and SYGVNS. This CDR3 spans 13 amino acids. CDR3 protein: CASSELGAYGYTF. For the CDR3, the DNA is TGTGCCAGCAGTGAGCTGGGGGCGTATGGCTACACCTTC.

This clonotype was counted once. The chain links TRBV15 to TRBJ2-7, with 9 bases identical to TRBD1. The V and J ends lost 0 bases and 5 bases, in that order; junction bases with no gene match: 11. This CDR3 region has 17 residues. Germline values: CDR1 LNHNV, CDR2 YYDKDF (reference sequence). CDR3 sequence (DNA): TGTGCCACCAGCAGAGATCGGGTTGGGACAGGGTTCCACGAGCAGTACTTC. Protein sequence: CATSRDRVGTGFHEQYF.

This chain uses TRBV29-1 with TRBJ2-7, with unresolved D. V was shortened by 6 bases and J by 3 bases, with 15 bases between the two germline ends. The CDR3 contains 13 residues. Germline-derived CDR1 and CDR2 are SQVTM and ANQGSEA. The CDR3 nucleotides read TGCAGCGTAATCCTACCTCACAGCTACGAGCAGTACTTC. Translating gives CSVILPHSYEQYF.

The J gene is TRBJ1-6, the V gene TRBV9, with D unresolved. Germline V gene lookup returns CDR1 SGDLS and CDR2 YYNGEE. V was clipped by 2 bases and J by 7 bases, with 10 bases between them. CDR3 length: 14 residues. The chain's CDR3 is CASSVDRENSPLHF. In DNA form, the CDR3 reads TGTGCCAGCAGCGTCGATCGAGAGAATTCACCCCTCCACTTT.

The chain is built from TRBV19 and TRBJ1-1, with unresolved D. Germline V gives CDR1 LNHDA, CDR2 SQIVND (reference sequence). V was trimmed by 6 bases and J by 2 bases, leaving 13 bases between them. There are 14 residues in the CDR3. This CDR3 reads CASRISSTNTEAFF. The CDR3 nucleotides are TGTGCCAGTAGGATATCCTCCACTAACACTGAAGCTTTCTTT.

This CDR3 is CASSLGTDAYEQYF. The CDR3, as DNA: TGTGCCAGCAGCCTTGGGACAGATGCCTACGAGCAGTACTTC. This chain uses TRBV9 with TRBJ2-7, with 7 nucleotides matching TRBD1. The CDR3 sequence is 14 residues long. The germline gives CDR1 SGDLS, CDR2 YYNGEE. With 4 bases clipped from V and 2 bases from J, the junction kept 6 bases outside the gene matches.

The chain carries TRBV5-1 and TRBJ2-7; weak D call: TRBD1 (6 bases). The germline gives CDR1 SGHRS, CDR2 YFSETQ. The V and J ends lost 3 bases and 3 bases respectively, with 10 bases between them. The CDR3 has 13 amino acids. CDR3 nucleotide sequence: TGCGCCAGCAGCTGGACAGCAGACTACGAGCAGTACTTC. Its protein is CASSWTADYEQYF.

The chain uses TRBV20-1 and TRBJ1-1; D might be TRBD1 (5 bases). The CDR3 runs to 12 residues. The germline gives CDR1 DFQATT, CDR2 SNEGSKA (reference sequence). V lost 5 bases to trimming and J lost 6 bases, with 13 bases between them. DNA for the CDR3: TGCAGTGCTCCATGGATAGGGGCTGAAGCTTTCTTT. Its protein is CSAPWIGAEAFF.

The rearrangement links TRBV6-5 to TRBJ1-1; 8 bases line up with TRBD1. The germline V gene has CDR1 MNHEY and CDR2 SVGAGI. This CDR3 region has 14 residues. The ends lost 5 bases at V and 6 bases at J; junction bases unmatched: 8. The CDR3 bases are TGTGCCAGCAGTGGACAGGGTCTTAGCGCTGAAGCTTTCTTT. It yields the protein CASSGQGLSAEAFF.

The gene calls are TRBV15 and TRBJ1-1; TRBD1 matches 9 bases. The J segment lost 0 bases and the V segment lost 5 bases, leaving 7 bases of the junction unmatched. From germline, CDR1 is LNHNV and CDR2 YYDKDF (reference sequence). The CDR3 runs to 16 residues. Here the CDR3 DNA reads TGTGCCACCAGCGCGACTTGGGACAGGGTGAACACTGAAGCTTTCTTT. As protein: CATSATWDRVNTEAFF.

This rearrangement joins TRBV2 to TRBJ2-7; tentatively, D is TRBD2 (5 bases). With 4 bases removed from V and 3 bases from J, the gap between germline ends came to 13 bases. The CDR3 sequence is 14 residues long. Looked up from germline, CDR1 is SNHLY and CDR2 is FYNNEI. CDR3 loop: CASSGGIRIYEQYF. The CDR3 region has the DNA TGTGCCAGCAGTGGAGGGATCAGAATCTACGAGCAGTACTTC.

CDR3 bases: TGTGCCAGCAGCTACAGTAGGGGCGAGCAGTACTTC. Protein product: CASSYSRGEQYF. The chain is built from TRBV5-4 and TRBJ2-7; TRBD1 might be the D (5 bases). CDR3 length: 12 residues. V shed 3 bases and J shed 6 bases, with 10 bases lying between them. Per the germline V gene, CDR1 is SGHNT and CDR2 is YYREEE (reference sequence).

A single count supports this clonotype. DNA of the CDR3: TGTGCCAGCAGCCAAGACGGGACAGGGGCCTACGAGCAGTACTTC. Translating gives CASSQDGTGAYEQYF. The J gene is TRBJ2-7, the V gene TRBV4-2, with TRBD1 matching over 10 bases. Germline CDR1 and CDR2: LGHNA and YNFKEQ. V shed 0 bases and J 2 bases; nucleotides not matched to a gene: 1. The CDR3 runs 15 residues.

The DNA for the CDR3 is TGCAGTGCCTGGACAGCTCGGGGGAATCAGCCCCAGCATTTT. It translates to CSAWTARGNQPQHF. The chain recombines TRBV20-1 with TRBJ1-5; perhaps TRBD1 as D (6 bases). Germline V gene lookup returns CDR1 DFQATT and CDR2 SNEGSKA (reference sequence). CDR3 length equals 14 residues. Trimming took 6 bases from V and 4 from J, leaving 16 bases between them.

This rearrangement joins TRBV5-8 to TRBJ2-2, with D unclear. Germline values: CDR1 SGHTS, CDR2 YDEGEE. The ends were cut back, 8 bases at V and 7 bases at J, with 9 bases in the middle. The CDR3 is 11 residues long. The CDR3 coding sequence is TGTGCCAGGATGACATTCGGGGAGCTGTTTTTT. It specifies CARMTFGELFF.

This chain links TRBV7-9 with TRBJ1-4; possibly TRBD1 for D (6 bases). V lost 5 bases and J 7 bases, leaving 23 bases between the germline ends. The CDR3 has 17 residues. Germline V gives CDR1 SEHNR, CDR2 FQNEAQ (reference sequence). CDR3 protein: CASSGPGGKEDLEKLFF. DNA of the CDR3: TGTGCCAGCAGCGGACCCGGGGGCAAAGAAGACCTTGAAAAACTGTTTTTT.

The gene calls are TRBV5-1 and TRBJ2-6; D is perhaps TRBD1 (5 bases). CDR3 length: 16 amino acids. V was shortened by 2 bases and J by 0 bases, with 9 bases between the two germline ends. In germline, CDR1 is SGHRS, CDR2 YFSETQ. The CDR3 DNA follows: TGCGCCAGCAGCTTCGGACACGGCTCTGGGGCCAACGTCCTGACTTTC. Translation gives CASSFGHGSGANVLTF.

As to this clonotype: Since a much larger clone is just one base distant, this may be a read error. The V gene is TRBV3-1, the J gene TRBJ2-3; D is uncertain. With 7 bases removed from V and 2 bases from J, the gap between germline ends came to 4 bases. Germline CDR1 reads LGHDT; CDR2 reads YNNKEL (reference sequence). CDR3 size: 11 residues. CDR3 nucleotide sequence: TGTGCCAGCATCCTCACAGATACGCAGTATTTT. This translates into CASILTDTQYF.

The chain links TRBV30 to TRBJ1-6, with 8 positions matching TRBD1. There are 15 residues in the CDR3. Germline loops: CDR1 GTSNPN, CDR2 SVGIG (reference sequence). V gave up 0 bases and J gave up 10 bases; unmatched junction bases: 8. DNA of the CDR3: TGTGCCTGGAGTGTAACGGGACAGGTTTTATCACCCCTCCACTTT. Translated: CAWSVTGQVLSPLHF.